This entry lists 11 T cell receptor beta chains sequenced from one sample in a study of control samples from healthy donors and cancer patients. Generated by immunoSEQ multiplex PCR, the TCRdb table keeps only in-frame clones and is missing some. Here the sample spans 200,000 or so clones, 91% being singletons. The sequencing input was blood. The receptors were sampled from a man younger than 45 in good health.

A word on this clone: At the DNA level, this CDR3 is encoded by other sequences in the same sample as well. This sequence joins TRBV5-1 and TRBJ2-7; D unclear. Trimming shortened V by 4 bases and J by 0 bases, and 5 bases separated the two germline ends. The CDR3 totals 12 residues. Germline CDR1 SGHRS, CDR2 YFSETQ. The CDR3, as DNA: TGCGCCAGCAGCCTGAGCTCCTACGAGCAGTACTTC. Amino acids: CASSLSSYEQYF.

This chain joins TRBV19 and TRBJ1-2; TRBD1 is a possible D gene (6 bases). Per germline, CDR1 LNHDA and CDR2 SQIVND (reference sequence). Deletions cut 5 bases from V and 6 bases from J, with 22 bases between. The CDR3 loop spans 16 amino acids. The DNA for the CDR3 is TGTGCCAGTAGTCTATCGTACAGGGCCAGAGGGGATGGCTACACCTTC. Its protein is CASSLSYRARGDGYTF.

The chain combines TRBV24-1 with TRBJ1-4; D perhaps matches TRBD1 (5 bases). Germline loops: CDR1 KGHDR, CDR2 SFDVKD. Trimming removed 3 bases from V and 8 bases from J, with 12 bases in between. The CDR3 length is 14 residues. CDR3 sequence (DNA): TGTGCCACCAGTGATCCCGGGACGGGGGAAAAACTGTTTTTT. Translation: CATSDPGTGEKLFF.

CDR3 amino acids: CASSLGGSGNTIYF. The CDR3 DNA reads as TGTGCCAGCAGTTTGGGAGGGTCCGGAAACACCATATATTTT. The chain joins TRBV6-8 to TRBJ1-3, with D unresolved. V was clipped by 4 bases and J by 4 bases, with 11 bases between them. This CDR3 region has 14 residues. Germline assignment: CDR1 MNHGY and CDR2 SAAAGT.

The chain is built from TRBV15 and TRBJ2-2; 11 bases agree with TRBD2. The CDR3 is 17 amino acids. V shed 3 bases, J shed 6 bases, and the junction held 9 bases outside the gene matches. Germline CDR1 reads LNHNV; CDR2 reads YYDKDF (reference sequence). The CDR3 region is CATSRDTSGGNPGELFF. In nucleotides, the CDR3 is TGTGCCACCAGCAGGGATACTAGCGGGGGCAATCCCGGGGAGCTGTTTTTT.

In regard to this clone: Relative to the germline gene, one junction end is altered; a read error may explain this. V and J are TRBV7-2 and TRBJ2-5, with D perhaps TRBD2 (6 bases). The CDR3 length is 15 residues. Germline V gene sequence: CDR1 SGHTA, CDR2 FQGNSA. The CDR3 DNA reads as TGTGCCAGCAGCTCCCGGGGGTCTACAAGAGAGCCCCAGTACTTC. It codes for CASSSRGSTREPQYF.

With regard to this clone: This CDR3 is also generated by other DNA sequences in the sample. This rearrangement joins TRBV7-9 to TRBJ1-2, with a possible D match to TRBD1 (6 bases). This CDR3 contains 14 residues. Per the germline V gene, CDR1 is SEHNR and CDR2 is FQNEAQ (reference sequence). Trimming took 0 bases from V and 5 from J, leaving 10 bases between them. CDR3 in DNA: TGTGCCAGCAGCTTAGCCGACAGGAATTATGGCTACACCTTC. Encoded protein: CASSLADRNYGYTF.

The CDR3 bases are TGTGCCAGCAGCTCAGCGGGCGGGGGAGGCTACGAGCAGTACTTC. Translated: CASSSAGGGGYEQYF. This rearrangement joins TRBV13 to TRBJ2-7; 7 nucleotides line up with TRBD2. Unmatched junction bases numbered 9, after V lost 4 bases and J lost 3 bases. CDR3 size: 15 residues. CDR1 is PRHDT and CDR2 is FYEKMQ in the germline V gene (reference sequence).

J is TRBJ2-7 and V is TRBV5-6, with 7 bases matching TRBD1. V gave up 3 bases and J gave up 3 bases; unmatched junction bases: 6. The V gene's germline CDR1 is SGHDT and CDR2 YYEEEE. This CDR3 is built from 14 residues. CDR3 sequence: CASSSTGQLYEQYF. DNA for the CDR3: TGTGCCAGCAGCTCAACGGGACAGCTCTACGAGCAGTACTTC.

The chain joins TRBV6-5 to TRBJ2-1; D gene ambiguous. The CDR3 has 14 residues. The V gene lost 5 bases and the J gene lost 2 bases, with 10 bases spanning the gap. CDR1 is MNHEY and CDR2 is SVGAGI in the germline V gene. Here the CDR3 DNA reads TGTGCCAGCAGTCTTGGGAAAACCTACAATGAGCAGTTCTTC. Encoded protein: CASSLGKTYNEQFF.

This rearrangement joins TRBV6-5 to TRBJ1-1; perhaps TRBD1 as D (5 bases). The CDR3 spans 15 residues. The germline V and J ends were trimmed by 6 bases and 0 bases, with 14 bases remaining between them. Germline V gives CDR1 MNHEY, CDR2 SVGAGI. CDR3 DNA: TGTGCCAGCAGAGTGGGACGGATAATGAACACTGAAGCTTTCTTT. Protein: CASRVGRIMNTEAFF.